One TCR beta chain is described in this entry. Sequencing was performed with immunoSEQ multiplex PCR; in TCRdb, only in-frame clones are kept and a portion is missing. Of over 950,000 clones listed, approximately 80% are singletons. The sample belongs to a study of shared clonotypes between healthy human individuals. Study-level background: A couple of women and a few men aged 18 to 49 served as donors.

Germline CDR1 and CDR2: SGHTA and FQGNSA. This CDR3 is built from 14 residues. Trimming shortened V by 3 bases and J by 5 bases, and 10 bases separated the two germline ends. The split of CD4+ cells yielded CD45RA+ naive and CD45RA-negative memory subsets. This clonotype was sampled from a man between 18 and 35 years old in good health. Some clones in this sample may be carry-over from other donors' samples. Sequenced input: memory CD4+ T cells from PBMCs. Stated subset: CD45RA-negative fraction. V gene TRBV7-2 combines with J gene TRBJ2-2; D is unresolved. The CDR3 reads CASSLSLGTGELFF. As DNA, the CDR3 is TGTGCCAGCAGCTTGTCTTTGGGTACCGGGGAGCTGTTTTTT.